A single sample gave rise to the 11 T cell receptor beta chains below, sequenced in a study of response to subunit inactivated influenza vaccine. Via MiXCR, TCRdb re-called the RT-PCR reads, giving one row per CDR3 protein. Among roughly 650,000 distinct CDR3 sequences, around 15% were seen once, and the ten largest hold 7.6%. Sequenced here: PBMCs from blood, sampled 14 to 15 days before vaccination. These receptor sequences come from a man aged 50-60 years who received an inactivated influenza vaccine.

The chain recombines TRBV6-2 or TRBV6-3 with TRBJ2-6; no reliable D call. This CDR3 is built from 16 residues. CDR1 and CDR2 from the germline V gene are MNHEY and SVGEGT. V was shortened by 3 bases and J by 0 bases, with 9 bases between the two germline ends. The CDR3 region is CASSYIGNSGANVLTF. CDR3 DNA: TGTGCCAGCAGTTATATAGGCAACTCTGGGGCCAACGTCCTGACTTTC.

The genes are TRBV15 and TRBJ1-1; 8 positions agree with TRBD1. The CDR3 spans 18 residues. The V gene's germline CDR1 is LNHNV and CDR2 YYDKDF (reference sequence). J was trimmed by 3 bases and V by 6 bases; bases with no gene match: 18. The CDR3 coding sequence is TGTGCCACCAGAGGAGAAAAGGGCAGGGGGCTCCGGGACACTGAAGCTTTCTTT. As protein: CATRGEKGRGLRDTEAFF.

CDR3 sequence: CARGRGLTYEQYF. DNA of the CDR3: TGTGCCAGGGGCCGCGGGCTCACCTACGAGCAGTACTTC. The V call is TRBV7-2, the J call TRBJ2-7, with D possibly matching TRBD2 (5 bases). This CDR3 is built from 13 residues. Trimming removed 9 bases from V and 2 bases from J, with 14 bases in between. CDR1 is SGHTA, CDR2 FQGNSA, per germline.

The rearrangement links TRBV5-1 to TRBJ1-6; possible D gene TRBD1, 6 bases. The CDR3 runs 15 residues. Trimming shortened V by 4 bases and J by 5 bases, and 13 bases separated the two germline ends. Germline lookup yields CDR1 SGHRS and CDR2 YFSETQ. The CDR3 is CASSADRANNSPLHF. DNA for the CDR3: TGCGCCAGCAGCGCGGACAGAGCAAATAATTCACCCCTCCACTTT.

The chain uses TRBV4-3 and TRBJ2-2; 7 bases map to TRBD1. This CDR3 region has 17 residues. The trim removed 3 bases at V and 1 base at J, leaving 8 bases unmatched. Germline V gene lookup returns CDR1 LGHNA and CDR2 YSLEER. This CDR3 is CASSHLGTALNTGELFF. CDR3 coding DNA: TGCGCCAGCAGCCATCTCGGGACAGCCTTGAACACCGGGGAGCTGTTTTTT.

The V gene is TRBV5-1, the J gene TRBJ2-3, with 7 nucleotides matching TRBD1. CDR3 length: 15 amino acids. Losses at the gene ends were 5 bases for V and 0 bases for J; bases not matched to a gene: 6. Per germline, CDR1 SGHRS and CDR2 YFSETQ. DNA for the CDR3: TGCGCCAGCAGTTCAACAGGGGACAGCACAGATACGCAGTATTTT. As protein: CASSSTGDSTDTQYF.

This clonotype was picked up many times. The CDR3 protein is CATTQQGFTGELFF. CDR3 nucleotide sequence: TGTGCCACAACGCAGCAGGGCTTCACCGGGGAGCTGTTTTTT. This sequence joins TRBV15 and TRBJ2-2; D may be TRBD1 (5 bases). With 9 bases removed from V and 4 bases from J, the gap between germline ends came to 15 bases. Germline V gives CDR1 LNHNV, CDR2 YYDKDF (reference sequence). The CDR3 sequence is 14 residues long.

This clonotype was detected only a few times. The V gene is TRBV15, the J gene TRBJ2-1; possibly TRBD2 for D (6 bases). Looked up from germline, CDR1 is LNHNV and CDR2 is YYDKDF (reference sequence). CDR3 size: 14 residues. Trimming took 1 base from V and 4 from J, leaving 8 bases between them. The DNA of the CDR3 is TGTGCCACCAGCAGAGTGGAGGGATACAATGAGCAGTTCTTC. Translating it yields CATSRVEGYNEQFF.

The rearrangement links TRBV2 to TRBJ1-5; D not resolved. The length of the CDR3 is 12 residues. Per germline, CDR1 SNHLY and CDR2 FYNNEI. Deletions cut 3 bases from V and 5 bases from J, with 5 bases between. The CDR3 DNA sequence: TGTGCCAGCAGTGATCAAGATCAGCCCCAGCATTTT. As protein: CASSDQDQPQHF.

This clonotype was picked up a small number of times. CDR3 DNA: TGTGCCAGCAGTTTCCCTGGAGATAAGAAGCAGTACTTC. Its protein is CASSFPGDKKQYF. The chain has TRBV6-5 and TRBJ2-7; D remains unclear. Germline V CDR1 and CDR2: MNHEY, SVGAGI. This CDR3 comprises 13 residues. Trimming shortened V by 4 bases and J by 8 bases, and 15 bases separated the two germline ends.

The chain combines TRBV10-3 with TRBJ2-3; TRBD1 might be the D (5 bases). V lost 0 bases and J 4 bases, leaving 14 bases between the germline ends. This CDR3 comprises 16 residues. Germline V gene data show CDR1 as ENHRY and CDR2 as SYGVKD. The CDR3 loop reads CAISESTGRVADTQYF. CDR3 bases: TGTGCCATCAGTGAGTCAACGGGCAGGGTGGCAGATACGCAGTATTTT.